The clone carrying this TCR beta chain was seen repeatedly, ten times or more. Its target is unknown. The CDR3 runs to 14 residues. With 3 bases removed from V and 2 bases from J, the gap between germline ends came to 11 bases. The sample originates from a study of T cells in Graves' hyperthyroidism and ophthalmopathy. Amplification yielded TCR beta CDR3 regions, with RNA transcripts as the source. First-round RT-PCR of the TCR CDR3 relied on the HTBI primer set. Using its own MiXCR run on the multiplex PCR reads, TCRdb lists one record per CDR3 protein. The table includes 600,000 or so distinct CDR3 sequences, approximately 15% detected once. General observations from the study: Researchers found most expanded thyroid clonotypes above 0.001 in blood as well. The model forecast ophthalmopathy, anticipating it by a median about 7 months before onset.

Clinical symptoms, serum thyroxine, TRAb, thyroid ultrasound and orbital computed tomography informed diagnoses. Fresh peripheral blood, around 9.3 ml of it, supplied the PBMCs. The chain uses TRBV12-3 or TRBV12-4 and TRBJ2-7, with a weak D call TRBD1 (5 bases). This receptor was identified in a woman aged 18-29 years with Graves' ophthalmopathy. The specimen was blood. The CDR3: CASSLADIAYEQYF. For the CDR3, the DNA is TGTGCCAGCAGTTTGGCGGACATTGCCTACGAGCAGTACTTC.